This T cell receptor (beta chain) came from a study of response to subunit inactivated influenza vaccine. TCRdb itself ran the RT-PCR reads through MiXCR, one entry per CDR3 protein. The sample consists of 550,000 to 800,000 distinct CDR3 sequences, around 16% of them appearing once. This clonotype was recorded many times. The CDR3 sequence is 16 residues long. V was pared by 3 bases and J by 2 bases, with 2 bases of the junction left unmatched. The starting material was PBMCs from blood, obtained about 13 days after vaccination. The chain combines TRBV12-3 or TRBV12-4 with TRBJ2-5; 14 positions match TRBD2. This receptor was identified in a middle-aged man who received an inactivated influenza vaccine. CDR3 nucleotides: TGTGCCAGCAGTTTGACTAGCGGGGGGGGACAAGAGACCCAGTACTTC. Translating it yields CASSLTSGGGQETQYF.